The following is a T cell receptor beta chain sequence with its context. Trimming took 0 bases from V and 4 from J; bases not matched to a gene: 11. CDR1 and CDR2 (germline): SGHTA, FQGNSA. The CDR3 length is 18 residues. TCRdb analysed the 5' RACE reads with MiXCR anew, one entry per CDR3 protein. In the table there are approximately 550,000 distinct CDR3 sequences, 15% to 20% of which are singletons. This specimen belongs to a study of T cells after yellow fever vaccination. Material: PBMCs, obtained 15 days after the yellow fever booster vaccination. The receptor comes from a man in his thirties or forties who received the YFV17D yellow fever vaccine. J is TRBJ2-1 and V is TRBV7-2, with 8 bases matching TRBD2. The CDR3 loop reads CASSLAPGRIAGYNEQFF. As DNA, the CDR3 is TGTGCCAGCAGCTTAGCGCCAGGGAGGATAGCGGGATACAATGAGCAGTTCTTC.